The 8 T cell receptor beta chains below were found in one sample sequenced in a study of blood T cell repertoires in COVID-19. Profiling relied on immunoSEQ multiplex PCR, and the TCRdb table lists in-frame clones only, not all of them. The sample lists about 47,000 clones, around 90% occurring once. Sequenced sample: peripheral blood. The receptors stem from a man aged 65 to 85 with active COVID-19.

This rearrangement joins TRBV5-1 to TRBJ2-2; D may be TRBD2 (6 bases). Trimming took off 4 bases at V and 8 bases at J, with 18 bases between the two ends. The CDR3 is 15 residues long. Germline V gives CDR1 SGHRS, CDR2 YFSETQ. The CDR3 reads CASSPRTGERGELFF. In DNA, the CDR3 is TGCGCCAGCAGCCCCAGGACGGGAGAAAGGGGGGAGCTGTTTTTT. Supplemented by reference TRBV5-1 and TRBJ2-2, the full variable domain reads KAGVTQTPRYLIKTRGQQVTLSCSPISGHRSVSWYQQTPGQGLQFLFEYFSETQRNKGNFPGRFSGRQFSNSRSEMNVSTLELGDSALYLCASSPRTGERGELFFGEGSRLTVL.

This chain connects TRBV19 to TRBJ2-1; D is perhaps TRBD2 (5 bases). Trimming removed 1 base at V and 1 base at J, with 8 bases between. This CDR3 has 15 residues. CDR1 is LNHDA and CDR2 is SQIVND in the germline V gene (reference sequence). The CDR3 protein is CASSIVGRSYNEQFF. The DNA of the CDR3 is TGTGCCAGTAGTATAGTGGGGAGATCCTACAATGAGCAGTTCTTC.

In this sample, this clone turned up a few times. The chain links TRBV7-3 to TRBJ2-7; TRBD2 matches at 8 bases. The germline V gene encodes CDR1 SGHTA and CDR2 FQGTGA. This CDR3 region has 15 residues. Trimming cost V 6 bases and J 6 bases; bases outside gene matches: 13. CDR3: CASSLLGGAASEQYF. The CDR3 nucleotides read TGTGCCAGCAGTCTACTCGGGGGGGCCGCCTCCGAGCAGTACTTC.

The chain links TRBV9 to TRBJ1-4; 10 bases fit TRBD1. J gave up 0 bases and V 0 bases, and 5 bases lay outside the gene matches. Germline lookup yields CDR1 SGDLS and CDR2 YYNGEE. The CDR3 consists of 18 residues. In nucleotides, the CDR3 is TGTGCCAGCAGCGTAGGGACAGGGGGGTTTGCAACTAATGAAAAACTGTTTTTT. As protein: CASSVGTGGFATNEKLFF.

The rearrangement joins TRBV3-1 (or the pseudogene TRBV3-2) to TRBJ2-6; D call uncertain. This CDR3 is 16 amino acids long. The V gene's germline CDR1 is LGHDT and CDR2 YNNKEL (reference sequence). V lost 1 base and J 0 bases, leaving 7 bases between the germline ends. CDR3 region: CASSQGQVSGANVLTF. The CDR3 coding sequence is TGTGCCAGCAGCCAAGGTCAGGTCTCTGGGGCCAACGTCCTGACTTTC.

This clone was seen once. V usage is TRBV30 and J usage is TRBJ2-5; the D is unclear. CDR3 length equals 11 residues. In germline, CDR1 is GTSNPN, CDR2 SVGIG (reference sequence). V lost 8 bases and J 5 bases, leaving 12 bases between the germline ends. The chain's CDR3 is CARGYGETQYF. CDR3 DNA sequence: TGTGCCCGAGGATATGGGGAGACCCAGTACTTC.

This clone was counted between two and nine times. The chain uses TRBV24-1 and TRBJ2-2; TRBD1 is a possible D gene (6 bases). V lost 8 bases, J lost 7 bases, and 16 bases lay in between. Germline CDR1 reads KGHDR; CDR2 reads SFDVKD. The CDR3 contains 14 residues. The CDR3 DNA reads TGTGCCACCAAAGGGCAGGGGATAGGCGGGGAGCTGTTTTTT. Its translation: CATKGQGIGGELFF.

V usage is TRBV11-2 and J usage is TRBJ1-6, with a possible D match to TRBD1 (5 bases). V was cut by 1 base and J by 14 bases, with 27 bases left in between. Per germline, CDR1 SGHAT and CDR2 FQNNGV. The CDR3 is 18 amino acids. The DNA of the CDR3 is TGTGCCAGCAGCTTAGTTGCCTCCGGCGGGGGGTTCTCCGGGGCCCTCCACTTT. This translates into CASSLVASGGGFSGALHF.